This T cell receptor (beta chain) was documented in a study of blood T cell repertoires in COVID-19. The CDR3 runs to 14 residues. Trimming cost V 3 bases and J 6 bases; bases outside gene matches: 4. In germline, CDR1 is KGHDR, CDR2 SFDVKD. Authors' methods: Estimation of nucleated cell counts relied on the amplification of reference gene primers. This table comes from immunoSEQ multiplex PCR, and its TCRdb copy is limited to in-frame clones, with some not included. V and J calls plus clone size are reproduced from that table; the DNA served to infer D and trimming. The sample lists over 50,000 clones, about nine tenths occurring once.

This chain joins TRBV24-1 and TRBJ1-2; 9 positions agree with TRBD1. The sequencing input was peripheral blood. The source is a human donor in a cohort sampled during active COVID-19. CDR3 residues: CATSDVQGADGYTF. CDR3 in DNA: TGTGCCACCAGTGATGTACAGGGGGCGGATGGCTACACCTTC.